This T cell receptor (beta chain) was captured by sequencing in a study of blood T cell repertoires in COVID-19. Study at large: Donors in the United States, Italy and Spain gave samples during acute or convalescent COVID-19.

Germline-derived CDR1 and CDR2 are SGHDT and YYEEEE. V lost 0 bases and J lost 13, with 19 bases in between. The CDR3 runs 15 residues. Measured with immunoSEQ multiplex PCR; TCRdb has only the in-frame clones, and not every one. The table shows 200,000 to 250,000 clones, with about 90% occurring only once. The clonotype comes from a man between 25 and 39 years old with acute or convalescent COVID-19. The chain couples TRBV5-6 to TRBJ2-2, with D maybe TRBD2 (5 bases). The sequenced sample was peripheral blood. The CDR3 nucleotides read TGTGCCAGCAGCTTGGATTTGATGAAGAGCGAGGGGCTGTTTTTT. It yields the protein CASSLDLMKSEGLFF. The variable domain in full, completed from reference TRBV5-6 and TRBJ2-2, reads DAGVTQSPTHLIKTRGQQVTLRCSPKSGHDTVSWYQQALGQGPQFIFQYYEEEERQRGNFPDRFSGHQFPNYSSELNVNALLLGDSALYLCASSLDLMKSEGLFFGEGSRLTVL.